This T cell receptor (beta chain) was found in a study of T cell responses to AZD1222 COVID-19 vaccine. General study results and limits: Targeting of unmutated variant regions was reportedly seen in nearly half of spike-specific TCRs. Donors in the cohort were predominantly white British and more often female, and clonal diversity was possibly underestimated. No day 14 peak samples; only post-peak repertoires were characterized. Spike-wide vaccine-associated CD4 TCRs dominated at 160-218 and 743-854.

Profiled with immunoSEQ multiplex PCR; TCRdb holds only in-frame clones, not every one. The sample holds 100,000 to 140,000 clones, 87% seen once. In regard to this clone: The antigen remains undetermined.

The sample here was peripheral blood, taken 28 days after the second AZD1222 dose. The TCR originated in an adult who received the AZD1222 COVID-19 vaccine.

The CDR3 DNA reads as TGTGCCAGCAGTCGAAACATGGGCCCACGTAATTCACCCCTCCACTTT. Protein: CASSRNMGPRNSPLHF. The chain carries TRBV6-2 or TRBV6-3 and TRBJ1-6; D call uncertain. The V end was cut by 5 bases, the J end by 6 bases, with 17 bases between. There are 16 residues in the CDR3. CDR1 MNHEY and CDR2 SVGEGT come from the germline V gene.